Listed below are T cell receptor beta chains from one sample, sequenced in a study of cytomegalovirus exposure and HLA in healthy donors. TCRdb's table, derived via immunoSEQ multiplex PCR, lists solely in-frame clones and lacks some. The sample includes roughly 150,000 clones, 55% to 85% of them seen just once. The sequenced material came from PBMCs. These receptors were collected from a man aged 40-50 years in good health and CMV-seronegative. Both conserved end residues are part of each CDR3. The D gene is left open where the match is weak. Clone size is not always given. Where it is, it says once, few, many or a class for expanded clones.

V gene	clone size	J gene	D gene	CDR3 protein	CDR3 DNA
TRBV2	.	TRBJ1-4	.	CASRLTGFRNEKLFF	TGTGCCAGCAGGCTAACAGGGTTCCGAAATGAAAAACTGTTTTTT
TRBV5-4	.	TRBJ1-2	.	CASSLARGYGYTF	TGTGCCAGCAGCTTGGCGCGGGGCTATGGCTACACCTTC
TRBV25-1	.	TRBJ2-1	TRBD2	CASSKGLAGADEQFF	TGTGCCAGCAGTAAGGGACTAGCGGGAGCGGATGAGCAGTTCTTC
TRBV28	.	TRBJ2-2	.	CASSFSNTGELFF	TGTGCCAGCAGTTTCTCGAACACCGGGGAGCTGTTTTTT
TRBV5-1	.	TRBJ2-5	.	CASSPREAQETQYF	TGCGCCAGCAGCCCTCGCGAGGCGCAAGAGACCCAGTACTTC
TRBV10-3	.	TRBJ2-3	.	CAISAAGSDTQYF	TGTGCCATCAGCGCGGCTGGGTCAGATACGCAGTATTTT
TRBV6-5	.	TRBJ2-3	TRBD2	CASSYLLGGITETQYF	TGTGCCAGCAGTTATCTATTGGGGGGGATAACGGAAACGCAGTATTTT
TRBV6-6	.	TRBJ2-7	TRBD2	CASSYSGGDSYEQYF	TGTGCCAGCAGTTACTCGGGAGGGGACTCCTACGAGCAGTACTTC
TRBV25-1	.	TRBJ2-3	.	CASRIPEGDTQYF	TGTGCCAGCAGAATACCAGAGGGAGATACGCAGTATTTT
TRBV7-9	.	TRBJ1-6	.	CASSLNERNSPLHF	TGTGCCAGCAGCTTAAACGAGAGGAATTCACCCCTCCACTTT
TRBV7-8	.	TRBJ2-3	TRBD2	CASSLTSEFTDTQYF	TGTGCCAGCAGCTTAACTAGCGAGTTCACAGATACGCAGTATTTT
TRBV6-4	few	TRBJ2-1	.	CASSERAGSYNEQFF	TGTGCCAGCAGCGAACGGGCGGGATCCTACAATGAGCAGTTCTTC
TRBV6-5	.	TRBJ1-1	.	CASSGLGGNTEAFF	TGTGCCAGCTCGGGACTGGGGGGGAACACTGAAGCTTTCTTT
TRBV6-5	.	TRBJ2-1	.	CASHQASSSYNEQFF	TGTGCCAGCCATCAAGCATCGAGCTCCTACAATGAGCAGTTCTTC
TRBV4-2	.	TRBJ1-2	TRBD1	CASSQEGRGLGYTF	TGTGCCAGCAGCCAAGAGGGCAGGGGGCTTGGCTACACCTTC
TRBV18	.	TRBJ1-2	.	CASSPRGGGYTF	TGTGCCAGCTCACCAAGGGGAGGCGGCTACACCTTC
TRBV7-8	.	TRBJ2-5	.	CASSTRVGETQYF	TGTGCCAGCAGCACCAGGGTCGGGGAGACCCAGTACTTC
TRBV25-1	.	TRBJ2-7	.	CASSDRGPQPLYEQYF	TGTGCCAGCAGTGATAGGGGCCCTCAACCCCTCTACGAGCAGTACTTC
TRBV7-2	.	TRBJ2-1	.	CASSLDWASMKQFF	TGTGCCAGCAGCTTAGATTGGGCCAGCATGAAGCAGTTCTTC
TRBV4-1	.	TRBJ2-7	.	CASSFAAGLYEQYF	TGCGCCAGCAGCTTCGCCGCGGGCCTCTACGAGCAGTACTTC
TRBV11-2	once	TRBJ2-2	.	CASSPRGRGTGELFF	TGTGCCAGCAGCCCGCGGGGCCGGGGGACCGGGGAGCTGTTTTTT
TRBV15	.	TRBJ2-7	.	CATSRDLAGAYEQYF	TGTGCCACCAGCAGAGATCTGGCAGGGGCCTACGAGCAGTACTTC
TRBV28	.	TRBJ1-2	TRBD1	CASTFGGQAMDYGYTF	TGTGCCAGCACCTTCGGGGGACAGGCGATGGACTATGGCTACACCTTC
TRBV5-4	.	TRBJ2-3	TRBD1	CASSLGQGAADTQYF	TGTGCCAGCAGCTTGGGACAGGGGGCCGCAGATACGCAGTATTTT
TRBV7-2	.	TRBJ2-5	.	CASRRKAGVRETQYF	TGTGCCAGCAGACGAAAAGCAGGGGTCCGGGAGACCCAGTACTTC
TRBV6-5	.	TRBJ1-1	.	CASRPNSRGGAFF	TGTGCCAGCAGACCAAACAGCAGGGGCGGAGCTTTCTTT
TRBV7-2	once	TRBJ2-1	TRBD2	CASSYNIAGGPDEQFF	TGTGCCAGCAGCTATAATATAGCGGGGGGGCCCGATGAGCAGTTCTTC
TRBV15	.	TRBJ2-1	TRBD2	CATSSWTSGRTGEQFF	TGTGCCACCAGCAGTTGGACTAGCGGGAGGACAGGTGAGCAGTTCTTC
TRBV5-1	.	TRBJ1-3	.	CASSLGLSGNTIYF	TGCGCCAGCAGCCTGGGACTTTCGGGAAACACCATATATTTT
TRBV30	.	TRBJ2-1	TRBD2	CAWSPGLAGDGDNEQFF	TGTGCCTGGAGCCCGGGACTAGCGGGAGACGGGGACAATGAGCAGTTCTTC
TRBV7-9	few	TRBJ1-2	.	CASSLVEGYGYTF	TGTGCCAGCAGCCTGGTGGAGGGCTATGGCTACACCTTC
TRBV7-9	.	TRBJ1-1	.	CASSLKTHEMNTEAFF	TGTGCCAGCAGCTTAAAGACACACGAAATGAACACTGAAGCTTTCTTT
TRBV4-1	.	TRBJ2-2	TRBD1	CASSQARQGASSGELFF	TGCGCCAGCAGCCAAGCCCGACAGGGGGCGTCGAGCGGGGAGCTGTTTTTT
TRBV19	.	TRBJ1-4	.	CASSKMKVAGEKLFF	TGTGCCAGTAGTAAGATGAAGGTGGCGGGGGAAAAACTGTTTTTT
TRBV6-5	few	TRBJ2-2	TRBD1	CASRSTRGRAGELFF	TGTGCCAGCAGGTCAACTAGGGGGCGGGCCGGGGAGCTGTTTTTT